This T cell receptor (beta chain) originates from a study of tumor-infiltrating lymphocytes in localized non-small cell lung cancer. General study findings and limits: Technical variation could not be separated from intratumor heterogeneity here. Tumor T-cell fraction was not associated with recurrence-free survival.

Unmatched junction bases numbered 10, after V lost 0 bases and J lost 8 bases. The CDR3 sequence is 16 residues long. CDR1 and CDR2 from the germline V gene are SGDLS and YYNGEE. The table came from immunoSEQ multiplex PCR; TCRdb's copy has only in-frame clones and leaves some out. The sample has tens of thousands of clones; 60% to 80% are singletons. Comment on this clone: Its antigen is unidentified.

This sequence was found in a human donor with non-small cell lung cancer. The V call is TRBV9, the J call TRBJ2-1; TRBD2 matches 8 bases. The material sequenced was lung tumor tissue. CDR3 nucleotide sequence: TGTGCCAGCAGCGTAGCTGACGGGAGGGGCTGGGATGAGCAGTTCTTC. Translated, it gives CASSVADGRGWDEQFF.